This passage covers 2 T cell receptor beta chains from one sample sequenced in a study of OX40 agonist ivuxolimab in advanced cancers. Clones were read by immunoSEQ multiplex PCR, and TCRdb kept only the in-frame ones, dropping some. The sample contains about 6,700 clones, about 94% of which appear only once. Sequencing used CD4+ or CD8+ T cells sorted from blood, obtained in a trial of the OX40 agonist ivuxolimab. These receptor sequences come from an adult with an advanced solid tumor such as melanoma, head and neck, liver or kidney cancer.

For the CDR3, the DNA is TGTGCCACTAAAAGGGGGGTAGACTCCTACGAGCAGTACTTC. Translating gives CATKRGVDSYEQYF. The chain has TRBV27 and TRBJ2-7; tentatively, D is TRBD1 or TRBD2 (6 bases each). V shed 10 bases and J shed 0 bases, with 16 bases lying between them. Looked up from germline, CDR1 is MNHEY and CDR2 is SMNVEV (reference sequence). The CDR3 loop spans 14 amino acids.

V usage is TRBV21-1 and J usage is TRBJ2-1; the DNA was not compared with TRBD1, the D call given in the table. TRBV21-1 is an annotated pseudogene. This CDR3 has 16 amino acids. As DNA, the CDR3 is TGTGCCAGCAGCAAAGGTCGACAGGGAGAACAGGATGAGCAGTTCTTC. The encoded protein is CASSKGRQGEQDEQFF.